These 19 T cell receptor beta chains were sequenced from one sample in a study of blood T cell repertoires in COVID-19. Some clones are missing from TCRdb's copy, which holds only in-frame ones; the method was immunoSEQ multiplex PCR. The data hold some 140,000 clones, with more than 75% observed a single time. The sample comprised peripheral blood. Every receptor here comes from a man between 60 and 75 years old who had recovered from COVID-19.

Written as DNA, the CDR3 is TGTGCCAGCGGGGCGGGGGGCCCCTACAATGAGCAGTTCTTC. It specifies CASGAGGPYNEQFF. The chain links TRBV9 to TRBJ2-1, with TRBD2 identical over 8 bases. After removal of 7 bases from V and 2 bases from J, the junction contained 5 bases not matched to a gene. The CDR3 extends over 14 amino acids. The germline V gene encodes CDR1 SGDLS and CDR2 YYNGEE.

There are many counts of this clone. This sample also contains other DNA sequences that code for the same CDR3. This rearrangement joins TRBV5-1 to TRBJ2-7, with a possible D match to TRBD1 (6 bases). CDR1 and CDR2 (germline): SGHRS, YFSETQ. The CDR3 is 13 amino acids. The V and J ends lost 3 bases and 2 bases respectively, with 9 bases between them. The CDR3 sequence is CASSWDKAYEQYF. In DNA, the CDR3 is TGCGCCAGCAGCTGGGACAAAGCCTACGAGCAGTACTTC.

J is TRBJ2-7 and V is TRBV20-1, with TRBD2 identical over 9 bases. Unmatched junction bases numbered 0, after V lost 3 bases and J lost 6 bases. Germline V lookup: CDR1 DFQATT, CDR2 SNEGSKA (reference sequence). The CDR3 loop spans 11 amino acids. The CDR3 here is CSARRGGEQYF. CDR3 nucleotides: TGCAGTGCTAGGCGGGGGGGCGAGCAGTACTTC.

This clone appeared a few times. V and J are TRBV28 and TRBJ1-2; D ambiguous. Per the germline V gene, CDR1 is MDHEN and CDR2 is SYDVKM. This CDR3 has 11 amino acids. Trimming pared 11 bases from V and 7 bases from J, leaving 14 bases between. The CDR3 is CASSVGVGYTF. The DNA of the CDR3 is TGTGCCTCCTCGGTCGGGGTTGGCTACACCTTC.

The chain couples TRBV2 to TRBJ1-2, with 7 bases aligning to TRBD1. Trimming cost V 5 bases and J 4 bases; bases outside gene matches: 4. This CDR3 has 13 residues. The germline gives CDR1 SNHLY, CDR2 FYNNEI. CDR3 sequence (DNA): TGTGCCAGCAGTCTGACAGGGAGCTATGGCTACACCTTC. This translates into CASSLTGSYGYTF.

The chain carries TRBV18 and TRBJ2-1, with D possibly matching TRBD1 (5 bases). V lost 3 bases and J 5 bases, leaving 8 bases between the germline ends. The CDR3 is 13 residues long. CDR1 is KGHSH and CDR2 is LQKENI in the germline V gene. CDR3 DNA sequence: TGTGCCAGCTCACCCGACAGTCACAATGAGCAGTTCTTC. As protein: CASSPDSHNEQFF.

In its sample, this clone was seen a few times. This rearrangement joins TRBV9 to TRBJ1-6; D unresolved. V was cut by 8 bases and J by 6 bases, with 9 bases left in between. Germline V lookup: CDR1 SGDLS, CDR2 YYNGEE. The CDR3 consists of 12 residues. CDR3 nucleotides: TGTGCCAGTGGCGGGGTTAATTCACCCCTCCACTTT. This codes for CASGGVNSPLHF.

The chain uses TRBV7-2 and TRBJ2-1, with 13 positions matching TRBD2. The CDR3 runs 15 residues. Looked up from germline, CDR1 is SGHTA and CDR2 is FQGNSA. V was pared by 4 bases and J by 10 bases, with 7 bases of the junction left unmatched. CDR3 region: CASSSGLAGALEQFF. The CDR3 region has the DNA TGTGCCAGCAGCTCCGGACTAGCGGGGGCCCTCGAGCAGTTCTTC.

The chain employs TRBV7-8 and TRBJ1-1, with TRBD1 matching 9 bases. The germline V gene has CDR1 SGHVS and CDR2 FQNEAQ. This CDR3 is 15 amino acids long. With V trimmed by 2 bases and J by 3 bases, 4 bases remained unmatched. Here the CDR3 reads CASSLYRGRDTEAFF. The CDR3 coding sequence is TGTGCCAGCAGCTTATACAGGGGGCGGGACACTGAAGCTTTCTTT.

The chain uses TRBV30 and TRBJ2-1; 11 bases line up with TRBD2. The CDR3 spans 16 residues. Germline CDR1 GTSNPN, CDR2 SVGIG (reference sequence). V gave up 0 bases and J gave up 7 bases; unmatched junction bases: 8. For the CDR3, the DNA is TGTGCCTGGAGTGTACGGGCTAGCGGGAGGTGGAATGAGCAGTTCTTC. Amino acids: CAWSVRASGRWNEQFF.

This chain links TRBV7-2 with TRBJ1-2; D possibly corresponds to TRBD1 (6 bases). The V gene lost 3 bases and the J gene lost 7 bases, with 15 bases spanning the gap. The CDR3 loop spans 14 amino acids. The germline gives CDR1 SGHTA, CDR2 FQGNSA. The CDR3 sequence is CASSLTGGPGGYTF. CDR3 coding DNA: TGTGCCAGCAGCTTGACCGGGGGGCCGGGTGGCTACACCTTC.

This clone was picked up one time. The chain carries TRBV19 and TRBJ2-6, with 7 bases that match TRBD1. Germline loops: CDR1 LNHDA, CDR2 SQIVND (reference sequence). V lost 7 bases and J lost 4; bases outside the gene matches: 13. The CDR3 runs to 17 residues. In DNA, the CDR3 is TGTGCCAGTACCCCGGCAGGGGGTTTTTCAGGGGCCAACGTCCTGACTTTC. As protein: CASTPAGGFSGANVLTF.

The chain couples TRBV28 to TRBJ1-3; D is ambiguous. This CDR3 region has 15 residues. Germline V gene data show CDR1 as MDHEN and CDR2 as SYDVKM. Trimming pared 5 bases from V and 1 base from J, leaving 12 bases between. CDR3 loop: CASSVNPVSGNTIYF. The CDR3 region has the DNA TGTGCCAGCAGTGTTAATCCGGTATCTGGAAACACCATATATTTT. The variable domain in full, with the rest retrieved from reference TRBV28 and TRBJ1-3, is DVKVTQSSRYLVKRTGEKVFLECVQDMDHENMFWYRQDPGLGLRLIYFSYDVKMKEKGDIPEGYSVSREKKERFSLILESASTNQTSMYLCASSVNPVSGNTIYFGEGSWLTVV.

V usage is TRBV5-1 and J usage is TRBJ1-1, with TRBD1 as a possible D gene (6 bases). Between the trimmed V and J ends, which lost 1 base and 6 bases, there was a span of 7 bases. The CDR3 contains 12 residues. Germline V gives CDR1 SGHRS, CDR2 YFSETQ. The CDR3 reads CASSLWGPEAFF. In nucleotides, the CDR3 is TGCGCCAGCAGCTTGTGGGGGCCTGAAGCTTTCTTT.

The CDR3 DNA reads TGTGCCACCAGTGAATGGACTAGCGGGATTTTCGGATCCGGGGAGCTGTTTTTT. The encoded protein is CATSEWTSGIFGSGELFF. The chain employs TRBV24-1 and TRBJ2-2, with TRBD2 matching 12 bases. Germline lookup yields CDR1 KGHDR and CDR2 SFDVKD. Trimming removed 4 bases from V and 6 bases from J; junction bases left unmatched: 11. The CDR3 consists of 18 residues.

This chain joins TRBV11-2 and TRBJ2-2, with a tentative D call TRBD1 (5 bases). Trimming took 4 bases from V and 0 from J, leaving 9 bases between them. The CDR3 is 15 amino acids. Per germline, CDR1 SGHAT and CDR2 FQNNGV. The CDR3 bases are TGTGCCAGCAGCTCCCGACAGTCGAACACCGGGGAGCTGTTTTTT. This encodes CASSSRQSNTGELFF.

This sequence joins TRBV13 and TRBJ2-7; possible D gene TRBD1, 6 bases. Germline CDR1 and CDR2: PRHDT and FYEKMQ (reference sequence). V was shortened by 6 bases and J by 3 bases, with 12 bases between the two germline ends. The CDR3 is made up of 13 amino acids. The DNA of the CDR3 is TGTGCCAGCAGGTATGGACAGTACTACGAGCAGTACTTC. Translating gives CASRYGQYYEQYF.

The V gene is TRBV18, the J gene TRBJ1-5; TRBD1 is a possible D gene (5 bases). Germline values: CDR1 KGHSH, CDR2 LQKENI. The CDR3 is 15 amino acids. Trimming cost V 6 bases and J 0 bases, with 12 bases left between them. The chain's CDR3 is CASSPGGHSNQPQHF. CDR3 coding DNA: TGTGCCAGCTCCCCAGGCGGACATAGCAATCAGCCCCAGCATTTT.

The chain employs TRBV30 and TRBJ2-7; TRBD2 matches at 8 bases. The germline gives CDR1 GTSNPN, CDR2 SVGIG (reference sequence). The CDR3 has 15 amino acids. V shed 0 bases and J 4 bases; nucleotides not matched to a gene: 8. This CDR3 is CAWSVRIAGKYEQYF. The DNA of the CDR3 is TGTGCCTGGAGTGTTCGGATAGCGGGGAAATACGAGCAGTACTTC. The full variable domain, with the rest looked up from reference TRBV30 and TRBJ2-7, is SQTIHQWPATLVQPVGSPLSLECTVEGTSNPNLYWYRQAAGRGLQLLFYSVGIGQISSEVPQNLSASRPQDRQFILSSKKLLLSDSGFYLCAWSVRIAGKYEQYFGPGTRLTVT.